The next 9 T cell receptor beta chains were all read from a single sample in a study of coeliac disease. TCRdb keeps only in-frame clones here, not all; method: immunoSEQ multiplex PCR. The repertoire consists of 3,500 or so clones, with approximately 71% occurring once and the leading ten covering around 20%. Material for sequencing was lymphocytes from the gut lamina propria. The receptor source for this set is a man older than 75 without celiac disease.

Here the CDR3 DNA reads TGTGCCAGCAGCTCGTACAAGAACACTGAAGCTTTCTTT. This codes for CASSSYKNTEAFF. This rearrangement joins TRBV7-2 to TRBJ1-1; D is ambiguous. The V gene's germline CDR1 is SGHTA and CDR2 FQGNSA. The CDR3 has 13 amino acids. With 4 bases removed from V and 1 base from J, the gap between germline ends came to 7 bases.

V gene TRBV18 combines with J gene TRBJ1-2, with D tentatively TRBD1 (5 bases). The V end was cut by 3 bases, the J end by 1 base, with 9 bases between. This CDR3 is built from 14 residues. The germline V gene has CDR1 KGHSH and CDR2 LQKENI. The CDR3 DNA sequence: TGTGCCAGCTCACCGGACACGGTTAACTATGGCTACACCTTC. Protein: CASSPDTVNYGYTF.

The chain recombines TRBV7-2 with TRBJ2-2; D unclear. Trimming removed 5 bases from V and 6 bases from J, with 19 bases in between. This CDR3 comprises 16 residues. CDR1 and CDR2 (germline): SGHTA, FQGNSA. This CDR3 is CASSPLEDPPAGELFF. The CDR3 coding sequence is TGTGCCAGCAGCCCCCTTGAAGATCCACCGGCCGGGGAGCTGTTTTTT.

This clone was observed a single time. This chain connects TRBV4-1 to TRBJ2-7, with D perhaps TRBD2 (6 bases). Per the germline V gene, CDR1 is MGHRA and CDR2 is YSYEKL. Trimming shortened V by 3 bases and J by 7 bases, and 19 bases separated the two germline ends. This CDR3 has 15 residues. Here the CDR3 reads CASSHTSREIGEQYF. Written as DNA, the CDR3 is TGCGCCAGCAGCCACACCTCCCGGGAGATAGGGGAGCAGTACTTC.

This chain uses TRBV6-1 with TRBJ2-3, with D perhaps matching TRBD2 (6 bases). CDR3 size: 14 residues. V gave up 3 bases and J gave up 5 bases, with 12 bases separating them. Germline V gene data show CDR1 as MNHNS and CDR2 as SASEGT. The CDR3, as DNA: TGTGCCAGCAGTGAGGTGGGAGGTGTAGATACGCAGTATTTT. Residues: CASSEVGGVDTQYF.

This clone is categorized as medium-sized. The chain links TRBV4-3 to TRBJ1-4, with D hard to call. Per germline, CDR1 LGHNA and CDR2 YSLEER. V was trimmed by 1 base and J by 0 bases, leaving 6 bases between them. The CDR3 is 15 residues long. CDR3 sequence: CASSQVLSTNEKLFF. CDR3 DNA: TGCGCCAGCAGCCAAGTCCTCTCAACTAATGAAAAACTGTTTTTT.

The V call is TRBV10-3, the J call TRBJ1-4; 8 bases are a match to TRBD1. V was pared by 6 bases and J by 6 bases, with 6 bases of the junction left unmatched. Germline V gene data show CDR1 as ENHRY and CDR2 as SYGVKD. There are 14 residues in the CDR3. The CDR3 nucleotides read TGTGCCATCAGCAAGGGACAGGCTGATGAAAAACTGTTTTTT. The encoded protein is CAISKGQADEKLFF.

The rearrangement uses TRBV7-3 and TRBJ2-7, with a possible D match to TRBD2 (7 bases). CDR1 is SGHTA, CDR2 FQGTGA, per germline. The CDR3 has 14 residues. The ends were cut back, 4 bases at V and 6 bases at J, with 16 bases in the middle. The CDR3: CASSSKGGMTEQYF. CDR3 sequence (DNA): TGTGCCAGCAGCTCCAAGGGGGGGATGACCGAGCAGTACTTC.

This clone was seen more than once but under ten times. This sequence joins TRBV5-8 and TRBJ1-5, with D perhaps TRBD1 (6 bases). V was clipped by 3 bases and J by 1 base, with 8 bases between them. Germline CDR1 is SGHTS and CDR2 is YDEGEE. There are 14 residues in the CDR3. CDR3 residues: CASSWTASNQPQHF. The CDR3 DNA sequence: TGTGCCAGCAGCTGGACAGCCAGCAATCAGCCCCAGCATTTT.